This T cell receptor (beta chain) appears in the sequencing data of a study of cytomegalovirus exposure and HLA in healthy donors. The study's findings and limits: In a later analysis, DRB1 alleles had the most associated TCRs; HLA-C alleles the fewest. TCR beta V- and J-gene trimming, according to a later analysis, was linked to a missense DCLRE1C variant.

Primers included in the PCR were 60 Vbeta and 13 Jbeta primers. Only in-frame clones appear in the TCRdb table, and some are missing; sequencing was by immunoSEQ multiplex PCR. The profile covers about 120,000 clones, with about three quarters appearing a single time and around 3.5% taken by the ten largest. Note on this clone: Antigen unknown.

Germline lookup yields CDR1 SNHLY and CDR2 FYNNEI. J lost 8 bases, V lost 6 bases, and 5 bases had no gene match. The CDR3 extends over 12 amino acids. The origin of this receptor is a man aged 30 to 45 in good health and CMV-seronegative. Specimen: PBMCs. The chain carries TRBV2 and TRBJ1-1, with 8 nucleotides matching TRBD1. The CDR3 spells CASRTTGGEAFF. DNA of the CDR3: TGTGCCAGCAGAACCACAGGGGGGGAAGCTTTCTTT.